The entry that follows covers one T cell receptor beta chain sequence. Its antigen is unidentified. A junction boundary mismatches the germline segment, possibly from a read error. CDR3 length: 12 amino acids. CDR1 SGHAT and CDR2 FQNNGV come from the germline V gene. TCR beta cDNA came from about 500 ng total RNA, primed with a constant-region primer. TCR beta libraries came from three nested multiplex PCR rounds using slightly modified ARM-PCR. Use of TRBV1-TRBV30 forward primers with a C-beta reverse primer characterized the first two PCR rounds, which lasted around 9 cycles each. TCRdb re-called the multiplex PCR reads with MiXCR, one entry per CDR3 protein. The sample yields 85,000 to 100,000 distinct CDR3 sequences, about 70% seen once. Co-extracted RNA and DNA came from approximately 20-30 mg of unsorted bulk tissue. The patients carried chronic HBV infection and had received no treatment. The sample is drawn from a study of tumor-infiltrating lymphocytes in primary liver carcinoma. Study overall: Regardless of tissue type, samples showed similar yields of roughly 3.65 to 8 million productive TCRbeta reads.

Study outcomes and limitations: Lesser overlap characterized tumor-adjacent and tumor-blood pairs relative to tumor region pairs.

The clonotype was recovered from a man aged 35 to 55 with primary liver carcinoma and hepatitis B virus infection. The source material was tumor-adjacent normal liver tissue. This rearrangement joins TRBV11-2 to TRBJ1-1; D ambiguous. CDR3 nucleotide sequence: TGTGCCATCAGCTTAGTTGCAGGTGACGCTTTCTTT. Its translation is CAISLVAGDAFF. Supplemented by reference TRBV11-2 and TRBJ1-1, the full variable domain reads EAGVAQSPRYKIIEKRQSVAFWCNPISGHATLYWYQQILGQGPKLLIQFQNNGVVDDSQLPKDRFSAERLKGVDSTLKIQPAKLEDSAVYLCAISLVAGDAFFGQGTRLTVV.